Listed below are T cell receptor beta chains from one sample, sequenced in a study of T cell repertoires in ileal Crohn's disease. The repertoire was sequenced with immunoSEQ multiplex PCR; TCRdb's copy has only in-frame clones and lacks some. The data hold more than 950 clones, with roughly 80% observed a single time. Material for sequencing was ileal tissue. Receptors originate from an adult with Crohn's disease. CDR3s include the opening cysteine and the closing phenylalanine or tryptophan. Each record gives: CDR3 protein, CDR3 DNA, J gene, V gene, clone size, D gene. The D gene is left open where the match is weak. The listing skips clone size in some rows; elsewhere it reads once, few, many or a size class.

CASSPVTGPYEQYF TGTGCCAGCAGCCCGGTCACAGGGCCCTACGAGCAGTACTTC TRBJ2-7 TRBV6-6 - -
CASSSSRGLLGNEQFF TGTGCCAGCAGCTCGAGCAGGGGGCTCCTCGGCAATGAGCAGTTCTTC TRBJ2-1 TRBV5-5 - TRBD1
CASSLLTGGGEQYF TGTGCCAGCAGCCTATTAACAGGGGGTGGGGAGCAGTACTTC TRBJ2-7 TRBV7-6 - TRBD1
CASRLQGATGELFF TGTGCCAGCAGGTTACAGGGGGCGACCGGGGAGCTGTTTTTT TRBJ2-2 TRBV5-5 - TRBD1
CASSPPTGYYEQYF TGTGCCAGCTCACCACCGACAGGGTACTACGAGCAGTACTTC TRBJ2-7 TRBV18 - TRBD1
CASSLGGGSDKGTQYF TGCGCCAGCAGCTTGGGTGGAGGGAGCGATAAAGGGACCCAGTACTTC TRBJ2-5 TRBV5-1 - -
CASSQGTEAEQYF TGTGCCAGCAGCCAAGGGACGGAGGCCGAACAGTACTTC TRBJ2-7 TRBV14 - -
CASSEGAGGANVLTF TGTGCCAGCAGCGAGGGGGCGGGAGGGGCCAACGTCCTGACTTTC TRBJ2-6 TRBV5-6 - -
CASSPRQGRVNTEAFF TGTGCCAGCAGCCCGCGACAGGGAAGGGTGAACACTGAAGCTTTCTTT TRBJ1-1 TRBV11-2 - TRBD1
CASSQSLDRSYGYTF TGTGCCAGCAGTCAGAGTCTAGACAGAAGCTATGGCTACACCTTC TRBJ1-2 TRBV6-5 few -
CASRDGTSGGGGGTQYF TGTGCCAGCAGAGACGGGACTAGCGGGGGGGGAGGTGGTACGCAGTATTTT TRBJ2-3 TRBV2 - TRBD2
CASSTLGEARGGYTF TGTGCCAGCAGCACTCTGGGAGAGGCCAGGGGGGGCTACACCTTC TRBJ1-2 TRBV5-6 - TRBD1
CASSSRTGPSGNTIYF TGTGCCAGTAGTTCCCGGACAGGCCCCTCTGGAAACACCATATATTTT TRBJ1-3 TRBV19 - TRBD1
CASTRTENTEAFF TGCGCCAGCACCCGGACAGAGAACACTGAAGCTTTCTTT TRBJ1-1 TRBV10-2 - -
CASSLASSSYEQYF TGCGCCAGCAGCTTGGCTTCGTCCAGTTACGAGCAGTACTTC TRBJ2-7 TRBV5-1 - -
CASGRTATNEKLFF TGTGCCAGCGGGAGGACGGCAACTAATGAAAAACTGTTTTTT TRBJ1-4 TRBV27 once -
CASSWGQGAAGELFF TGTGCCAGCAGTTGGGGACAGGGGGCCGCCGGGGAGCTGTTTTTT TRBJ2-2 TRBV6-1 - TRBD1
CASSLAYREKPNQPQHF TGTGCCAGCAGTTTAGCTTATCGGGAAAAGCCCAATCAGCCCCAGCATTTT TRBJ1-5 TRBV27 - -
CASSQDLAGTSEKLFF TGTGCCAGCAGCCAAGATTTGGCAGGGACAAGTGAAAAACTGTTTTTT TRBJ1-4 TRBV14 once -
CASSQDLESSEAFF TGCGCCAGCAGCCAAGATCTGGAGAGCTCAGAAGCTTTTTTT TRBJ1-1 TRBV4-3 - -
CASSKRQGYTEAFF TGTGCCAGTAGTAAAAGACAGGGATACACTGAAGCTTTCTTT TRBJ1-1 TRBV19 - TRBD1
CASGTDLYGYTF TGTGCCAGTGGGACAGACCTCTATGGCTACACCTTC TRBJ1-2 TRBV27 once TRBD1
CASSQGGSNSPLHF TGCGCCAGCAGCCAAGGGGGCAGTAATTCACCCCTCCACTTT TRBJ1-6 TRBV4-3 - -
CASSHSGGAFRAGELFF TGCGCCAGCAGCCATAGCGGGGGGGCCTTTCGGGCCGGGGAGCTGTTTTTT TRBJ2-2 TRBV4-3 - TRBD2
CAIMGTSGGRDTQYF TGTGCCATCATGGGGACTAGCGGGGGTCGGGATACGCAGTATTTT TRBJ2-3 TRBV10-3 once TRBD2
CASNDRGPDTEAFF TGTGCCAGCAACGACAGGGGGCCTGACACTGAAGCTTTCTTT TRBJ1-1 TRBV2 once TRBD1
CAISESTRRGGDQPQHF TGTGCCATCAGTGAGTCGACTCGACGGGGAGGGGATCAGCCCCAGCATTTT TRBJ1-5 TRBV10-3 - -
CASSRGLAANEQFF TGCGCCAGCAGCCGCGGACTAGCGGCGAATGAGCAGTTCTTC TRBJ2-1 TRBV4-3 - TRBD2
CASSPSPPGGWETQYF TGTGCCAGCTCACCCTCCCCCCCCGGGGGTTGGGAGACCCAGTACTTC TRBJ2-5 TRBV18 - -
CACCGGAHEQYF TGTGCCTGCTGCGGGGGGGCCCACGAGCAGTACTTC TRBJ2-7 TRBV30 - TRBD2
CASTGNHPAGELFF TGCGCCAGCACCGGGAACCACCCAGCTGGGGAGCTGTTTTTT TRBJ2-2 TRBV5-1 - -
CASSLQGARDEQYF TGTGCCAGCTCTTTACAGGGGGCTAGAGACGAGCAGTACTTC TRBJ2-7 TRBV18 - TRBD1
CAEGDSNYGYTF TGTGCAGAGGGGGATTCTAACTATGGCTACACCTTC TRBJ1-2 TRBV30 - -
CAITDGAIGTGELFF TGTGCCATCACGGATGGGGCGATCGGAACCGGGGAGCTGTTTTTT TRBJ2-2 TRBV10-3 - -
CASSWVAGDTTGELFF TGTGCCAGCAGCTGGGTAGCGGGGGACACCACCGGGGAGCTGTTTTTT TRBJ2-2 TRBV2 - TRBD2
CASSSQGQGTQYF TGTGCCAGCAGCTCGCAGGGGCAGGGGACCCAGTACTTC TRBJ2-5 TRBV7-3 - -
CASSLATGQAYGYTF TGTGCCAGCAGCTTGGCCACAGGACAGGCATATGGCTACACCTTC TRBJ1-2 TRBV5-6 - TRBD1
CASSPRDSTPSTDTQYF TGTGCCAGCTCACCCCGGGACAGCACTCCTAGCACAGATACGCAGTATTTT TRBJ2-3 TRBV18 - TRBD1
CASSPTGTGSGNTIYF TGTGCCAGCTCACCAACCGGGACAGGGTCTGGAAACACCATATATTTT TRBJ1-3 TRBV18 few TRBD1